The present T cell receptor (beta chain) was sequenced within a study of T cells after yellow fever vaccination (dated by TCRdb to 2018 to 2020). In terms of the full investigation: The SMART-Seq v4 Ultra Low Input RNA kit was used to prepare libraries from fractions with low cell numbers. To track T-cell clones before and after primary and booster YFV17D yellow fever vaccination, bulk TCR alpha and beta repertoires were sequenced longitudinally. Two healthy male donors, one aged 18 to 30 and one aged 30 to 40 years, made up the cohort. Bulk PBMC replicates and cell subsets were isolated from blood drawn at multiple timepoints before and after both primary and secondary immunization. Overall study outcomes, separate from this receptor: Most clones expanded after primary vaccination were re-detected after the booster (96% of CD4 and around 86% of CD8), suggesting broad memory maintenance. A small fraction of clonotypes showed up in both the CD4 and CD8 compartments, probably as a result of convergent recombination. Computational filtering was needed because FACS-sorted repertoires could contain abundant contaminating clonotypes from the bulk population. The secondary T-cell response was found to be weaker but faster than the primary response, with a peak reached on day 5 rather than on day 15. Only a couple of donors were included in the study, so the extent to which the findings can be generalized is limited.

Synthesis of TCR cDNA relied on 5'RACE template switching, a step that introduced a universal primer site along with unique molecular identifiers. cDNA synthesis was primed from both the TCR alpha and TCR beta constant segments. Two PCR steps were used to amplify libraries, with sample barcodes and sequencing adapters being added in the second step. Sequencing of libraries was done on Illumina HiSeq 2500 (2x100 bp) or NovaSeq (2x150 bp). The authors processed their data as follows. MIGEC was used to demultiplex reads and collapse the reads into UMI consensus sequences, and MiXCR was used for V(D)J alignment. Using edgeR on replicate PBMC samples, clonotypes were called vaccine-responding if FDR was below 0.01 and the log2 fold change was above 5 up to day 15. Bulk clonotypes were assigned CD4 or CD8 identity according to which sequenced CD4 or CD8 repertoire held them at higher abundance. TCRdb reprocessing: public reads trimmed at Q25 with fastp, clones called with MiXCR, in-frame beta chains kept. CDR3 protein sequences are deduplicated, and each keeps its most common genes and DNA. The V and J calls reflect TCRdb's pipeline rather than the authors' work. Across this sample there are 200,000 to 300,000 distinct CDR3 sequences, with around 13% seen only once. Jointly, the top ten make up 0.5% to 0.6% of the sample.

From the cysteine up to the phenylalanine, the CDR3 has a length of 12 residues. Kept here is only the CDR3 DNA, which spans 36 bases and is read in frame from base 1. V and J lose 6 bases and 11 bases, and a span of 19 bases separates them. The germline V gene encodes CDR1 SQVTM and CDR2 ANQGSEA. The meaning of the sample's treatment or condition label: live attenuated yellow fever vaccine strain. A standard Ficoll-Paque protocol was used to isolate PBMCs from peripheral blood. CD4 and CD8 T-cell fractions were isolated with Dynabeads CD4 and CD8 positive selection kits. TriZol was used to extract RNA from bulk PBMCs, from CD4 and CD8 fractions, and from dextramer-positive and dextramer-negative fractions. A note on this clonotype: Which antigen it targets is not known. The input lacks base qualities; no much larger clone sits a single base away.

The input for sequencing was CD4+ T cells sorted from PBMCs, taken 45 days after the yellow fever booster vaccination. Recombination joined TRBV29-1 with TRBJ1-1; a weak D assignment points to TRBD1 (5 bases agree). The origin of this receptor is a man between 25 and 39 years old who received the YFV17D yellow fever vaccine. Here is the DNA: TGCAGCGTGGTCCGGGACTCCAAGCTGGCTTTCTTT. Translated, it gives CSVVRDSKLAFF.